This TCR beta chain stems from a study of T-cell memory formation after mild COVID-19. The wider study: Clustering of TCRs was largely donor specific. Broader study findings: Pre-infection memory held some responding clones, suggesting pre-existing cross-reactive T cells responded. CD4/CD8 balance held among clones contracting day 15 to 85, and later expanders leaned CD4+.

A few counts support this clonotype. No antigen is known for it. TCRdb ran MiXCR on the 5' RACE reads and lists one entry per CDR3 protein. The repertoire holds under 250,000 distinct CDR3 sequences, roughly 10% seen once, with approximately 20% in the top ten. The TCR comes from a man between 18 and 29 years old who had mild COVID-19 (a few samples of this study predate the infection). Cell type and time point are not known. Sequencing input: PBMCs or a T cell subset sorted from them (not recorded which).

Written as DNA, the CDR3 is TGTGCCAGCACCCTAGCGGGGGGGTTCTACAATGAGCAGTTCTTC. It codes for CASTLAGGFYNEQFF. The rearrangement links TRBV12-3 or TRBV12-4 to TRBJ2-1; 12 nucleotides align to TRBD2. The CDR3 length is 15 residues. The trim removed 7 bases at V and 3 bases at J, leaving 4 bases unmatched.